Described below is a single T cell receptor beta chain sequence and its context. Those enrolled, adults aged roughly 18 to 89 years, came from roughly 23 US areas. The assay was immunoSEQ multiplex PCR, and TCRdb's table has in-frame clones only and misses some. The sample includes about 180,000 clones, 85% to 90% of them seen just once. V dropped 4 bases and J dropped 1 base, with 11 bases sitting between them. Germline V gene data show CDR1 as SGHNT and CDR2 as YYREEE (reference sequence). The CDR3 runs 14 residues. The sample originates from a study of blood T cell repertoires in COVID-19. Overall study: From T cells, B-cell-depleted T cells, or PBMCs came the material, which was cDNA or gDNA.

The rearrangement joins TRBV5-4 to TRBJ1-1; the D gene is possibly TRBD1 (5 bases). The sequence was collected from a woman aged 40 to 50 with acute COVID-19. The sample consisted of PBMCs or T cells enriched from blood (not recorded which). CDR3 coding DNA: TGTGCCAGCAGCCCCAGGGCCGCGAACACTGAAGCTTTCTTT. The encoded protein is CASSPRAANTEAFF.